The TCR beta chain under discussion was sequenced for a study of Tregs in tolerant kidney transplant recipients. The study's findings and limits: Expanding Tregs on activated donor B cells appeared to best identify donor-specific TCRbeta clones.

In the case of this clone: What it binds is unknown. Read sequence stops 3 residues before the CDR3 end, and the germline J gene provides the missing end.

Germline CDR1 reads KGHSH; CDR2 reads LQKENI. V gave up 5 bases and J gave up 4 bases, with 14 bases separating them. The CDR3 has 14 amino acids. Using immunoSEQ multiplex PCR, the repertoire was profiled, and TCRdb retains in-frame clones only, with some absent. The table lists some 52,000 clones. The chain recombines TRBV18 with TRBJ1-1; maybe TRBD1 (5 bases). The TCR originated in a human donor who received a combined kidney and bone marrow transplant. The specimen was CD4+ T cells from blood, collected before the transplant. CDR3 protein: CASSSQVRGTEAFF. The sequenced CDR3 bases are TGTGCCAGCTCATCACAGGTGCGGGGCACTGAA.